This TCR beta chain came from a study of CD8 T cells in Susac syndrome. The trim removed 1 base at V and 1 base at J, leaving 1 base unmatched. This CDR3 spans 15 amino acids. Per the germline V gene, CDR1 is LNHDA and CDR2 is SQIVND (reference sequence). Random hexamers were used to reverse transcribe about 0.5 to 1 ug of RNA. Across 54 Vbeta and 13 Jbeta, immunoSEQ multiplex PCR amplified TCR beta CDR3. In TCRdb, the immunoSEQ multiplex PCR reads were re-called with MiXCR into one record per CDR3 protein. The sample includes about 300,000 distinct CDR3 sequences, 70% to 90% of them seen just once. This chain uses TRBV19 with TRBJ2-1; 7 bases fit TRBD2. The TCR was taken from a human donor with multiple sclerosis. Sequencing used CD8+ T cells from PBMCs. DNA for the CDR3: TGTGCCAGTAGTATAGGAGCGGGATCCTACAATGAGCAGTTCTTC. Residues: CASSIGAGSYNEQFF.